Many counts were recorded for the clone carrying this TCR beta chain. V was clipped by 5 bases and J by 6 bases; unmatched bases: 6. CDR3 length: 15 residues. This specimen comes from a study of regulatory T cells in long-lasting Graves disease. Time point specified: persistent/refractory GD, antithyroid drugs over 5 years with positive TRAb. RNA from PBMCs was the source of the TCR library. Construction of the TCR beta libraries employed iRepertoire HTBI primers in conjunction with Arm-PCR of CDR3 regions. Via MiXCR, TCRdb re-called the multiplex PCR reads, giving one row per CDR3 protein. Seen here are 310,000 or so distinct CDR3 sequences, around a fifth observed once, and the top ten hold around 30%.

The source is a female donor with Graves disease. This chain uses TRBV12-3 or TRBV12-4 with TRBJ1-5; TRBD1 agrees at 11 bases. The sequencing used peripheral blood mononuclear cells (PBMCs), collected when the disease was refractory, from a patient treated with antithyroid drugs. The CDR3 DNA reads TGTGCCAGCAGTCGGACAGGGGGCGCAGGTCAGCCCCAGCATTTT. It yields the protein CASSRTGGAGQPQHF.